The present T cell receptor (beta chain) was sequenced within a study of blood T cell repertoires in COVID-19. Study at large: Material from acute and convalescent COVID-19 was sourced from the United States, Italy and Spain. PBMCs, B-cell-depleted T cells, or T cells were the source of the cDNA or gDNA that made up the material.

The germline CDR1 and CDR2 sequences are MDHEN and SYDVKM. This CDR3 is 15 amino acids long. V dropped 5 bases and J dropped 8; count of bases not matched to a gene: 11. As processed by the authors: The authors estimated nucleated cell counts from reference gene primer amplification. Clones were read by immunoSEQ multiplex PCR, and TCRdb kept only the in-frame ones, dropping some. V and J calls and clone size are copied from that table; D and trimming were computed from the DNA. The sample records 120,000 to 150,000 clones, around 86% being singletons. The chain combines TRBV28 with TRBJ1-4; TRBD1 aligns across 7 bases. The sequenced sample consisted of peripheral blood. The clonotype comes from an elderly man with acute or convalescent COVID-19. CDR3 sequence reads: CASSTRQGKTEKLFF. The CDR3 nucleotides read TGTGCCAGCAGTACTCGACAGGGTAAGACGGAAAAACTGTTTTTT. The full variable domain, completed using reference TRBV28 and TRBJ1-4, is DVKVTQSSRYLVKRTGEKVFLECVQDMDHENMFWYRQDPGLGLRLIYFSYDVKMKEKGDIPEGYSVSREKKERFSLILESASTNQTSMYLCASSTRQGKTEKLFFGSGTQLSVL.